This T cell receptor beta chain originates from a study of blood T cells in healthy people across ages. Study-wide findings and caveats: Diversity of TCR beta per million T cells declined in a roughly linear way with age.

The authors ran a second PCR of about 7 to 11 cycles using a sample-barcoded 5' primer and a J-beta primer mix. All samples gave at least 3 million CDR3-containing paired-end reads. TCRdb re-derived calls from the 5' RACE reads in MiXCR, one entry per CDR3 protein. The sample contains about 670,000 distinct CDR3 sequences, 52% of which appear only once. This clonotype was seen a single time. Its antigen is unknown. The length of the CDR3 is 17 residues. Germline values: CDR1 MNHEY, CDR2 SMNVEV (reference sequence). The gene calls are TRBV27 and TRBJ2-5, with D perhaps matching TRBD2 (6 bases). The J call is doubtful: the DNA matches TRBJ2-7 better. This clonotype was sampled from an elderly woman in good health. Sequenced: blood. CDR3 nucleotides: TGTGCCACCCAACAGTTCTCAGGAGCGGGCCCTAACTACGAGCAGTACTTC. Protein: CATQQFSGAGPNYEQYF.